Presented here are 5 T cell receptor beta chains from one specimen sequenced in a study of cytomegalovirus exposure and HLA in healthy donors. The PCR used 60 Vbeta and 13 Jbeta primers. Some clones are missing from TCRdb's copy, which holds only in-frame ones; the method was immunoSEQ multiplex PCR. The data show fewer than 70,000 clones, with roughly 83% seen just once and less than 2% held by the top ten. The sample taken for sequencing was PBMCs. All receptors come from a human donor in good health.

This clone was counted only a few times. The CDR3 nucleotides read TGTGCCAGCAGCTTTGCTAGCCCGGACGAGCAGTACTTC. Translated: CASSFASPDEQYF. J is TRBJ2-7 and V is TRBV13, with D possibly matching TRBD2 (5 bases). V was pared by 3 bases and J by 5 bases, with 11 bases between. The CDR3 sequence is 13 residues long. Per the germline V gene, CDR1 is PRHDT and CDR2 is FYEKMQ (reference sequence).

This clone was detected only a few times. V is TRBV7-2 and J is TRBJ2-3; 8 nucleotides align to TRBD1. After removal of 5 bases from V and 2 bases from J, the junction contained 3 bases not matched to a gene. The CDR3 totals 14 residues. Germline CDR1 and CDR2: SGHTA and FQGNSA. CDR3 in DNA: TGTGCCAGCAGCAAGGGACAGGACACAGATACGCAGTATTTT. Protein sequence: CASSKGQDTDTQYF. The full variable domain, its missing parts supplied by reference TRBV7-2 and TRBJ2-3, is GAGVSQSPSNKVTEKGKDVELRCDPISGHTALYWYRQSLGQGLEFLIYFQGNSAPDKSGLPSDRFSAERTGGSVSTLTIQRTQQEDSAVYLCASSKGQDTDTQYFGPGTRLTVL.

The chain carries TRBV27 and TRBJ2-5; D unclear. The last part of the DNA fits TRBJ2-7 better; the J call may be wrong. The germline V gene has CDR1 MNHEY and CDR2 SMNVEV (reference sequence). CDR3 length equals 13 residues. CDR3 residues: CASSLAYMGEQYF. CDR3 nucleotides: TGTGCCAGCAGTTTAGCGTATATGGGCGAGCAGTACTTC.

The genes are TRBV6-5 and TRBJ2-1, with 11 bases aligning to TRBD2. The length of the CDR3 is 15 residues. Per the germline V gene, CDR1 is MNHEY and CDR2 is SVGAGI. After removal of 4 bases from V and 3 bases from J, the junction contained 2 bases not matched to a gene. DNA of the CDR3: TGTGCCAGCAGTTCGACTAGCGGGGACTACAATGAGCAGTTCTTC. It specifies CASSSTSGDYNEQFF.

The rearrangement links TRBV28 to TRBJ1-5, with TRBD1 as a possible D gene (6 bases). V lost 7 bases and J 9 bases, leaving 19 bases between the germline ends. This CDR3 has 14 residues. Germline assignment: CDR1 MDHEN and CDR2 SYDVKM. CDR3 protein: CASNPGQRVRPQHF. CDR3 DNA: TGTGCCAGCAATCCGGGACAACGCGTTCGGCCCCAGCATTTT.